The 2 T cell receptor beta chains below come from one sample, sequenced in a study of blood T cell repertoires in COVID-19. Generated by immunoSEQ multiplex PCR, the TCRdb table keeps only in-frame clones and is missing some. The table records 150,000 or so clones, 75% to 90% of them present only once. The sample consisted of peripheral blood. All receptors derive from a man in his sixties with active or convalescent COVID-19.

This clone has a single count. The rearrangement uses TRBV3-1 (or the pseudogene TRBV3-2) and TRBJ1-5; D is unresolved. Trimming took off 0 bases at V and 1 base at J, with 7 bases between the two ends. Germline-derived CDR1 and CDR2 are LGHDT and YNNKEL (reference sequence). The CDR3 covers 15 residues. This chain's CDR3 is CASSQEIGSNQPQHF. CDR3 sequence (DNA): TGTGCCAGCAGCCAAGAGATCGGGAGCAATCAGCCCCAGCATTTT.

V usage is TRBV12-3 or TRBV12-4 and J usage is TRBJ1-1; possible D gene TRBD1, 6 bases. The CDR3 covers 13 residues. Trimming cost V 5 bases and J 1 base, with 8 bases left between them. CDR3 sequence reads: CASSRTANTEAFF. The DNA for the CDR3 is TGTGCCAGCAGTCGGACAGCGAACACTGAAGCTTTCTTT.